This T cell receptor (beta chain) was profiled in a study of beta chain features in type 1 diabetes (dated by TCRdb to 2017 to 2018). For the wider study: Mean age, gender distribution, total cell number and subset yield were not different between patients and healthy donors. In the study, TCRB repertoires of sorted circulating CD4+ T cell subsets from recently diagnosed type 1 diabetes patients were compared with those of matched healthy donors. Naive and central memory subsets were obtained from all 28 donors, but regulatory and stem cell-like memory subsets were isolated from only 8 patients and roughly eight healthy donors. Across all samples, some 100,000,000 sorted cells were examined, and cell number per subset correlated strongly with RNA yield. The study at large found these results: At VDJ recombination sites, patients with type 1 diabetes made fewer insertions and deleted more nucleotides, a pattern implying thymic rearrangement abnormalities. Because cDNA was sequenced instead of genomic DNA, activated cells with high expression could be over-represented, although the groups did not differ in activation or CD3 levels. Naive, central memory and regulatory TCRB repertoires appeared to be more similar among patients than among healthy donors. Because the HLA sub-analyses included only small numbers of individuals, any influence of HLA type on TCRB rearrangement was left unresolved. PCR might favor shorter templates, but patient and control samples were amplified and corrected together, so any skew would affect both groups equally. Type 1 diabetes patients showed a moderate but significant shortening of TCRB CDR3 length in all four CD4+ subsets.

The entire isolated RNA was reverse transcribed using the High Capacity cDNA Reverse Transcription Kit, and thus expressed TCRB transcripts were sequenced. Deep immunoSEQ sequencing was performed on naive, central memory and regulatory T cell samples, with an average of around 3.5 million total reads per sample. After sorted cells were lysed in RLT buffer, RNA was extracted with DNase-treated RNeasy Micro or Mini kits, with the choice depending on cell number. To prevent cross-contamination, each cell subset was processed individually, whereas patient and healthy donor samples were processed jointly. The immunoSEQ multiplex PCR was used to amplify TCRB sequences from cDNA, yielding 87-bp fragments that span the CDR3 region. Sequencing of the amplicons was performed on the Illumina HiSeq platform. The authors' pipeline ran thus. Synthetic template baselines were used to correct PCR bias computationally, reads within Hamming distance 2 were collapsed, and singletons that could not be merged were discarded. By aligning reads against IMGT, V, D and J genes, CDR3 length, and insertions or deletions at six rearrangement sites were assigned. Clonotype counts were normalized to sorted cell number within each subset before computing true diversity and Gini coefficients with the tcR R package. Repertoire sharing was quantified using the overlap coefficient calculated on TCRB nucleotide sequences. As a proxy for the pre-selection repertoire, out-of-frame TCRB sequences from naive cells were analyzed. Entries here come from immuneACCESS through TCRdb and include only in-frame sequences with V and J called. Some clones fail to appear in such tables; in the studies checked, an unresolved V gene covers under half of the shortfall, and the cause of the remainder is unknown. The DNA was the basis for D and trimming; V, J and clone size are from that table. The sample table records some 250,000 clones; over 11% of these occur just once. The ten biggest clones cover 0.015% to 0.02% of the sample.

From each donor, a single peripheral blood sample of 100 to 150 mL on average was drawn into heparinised tubes. A BD FACSAria II and a panel including CD45RO, CCR7, CD25, CD127, CD95 and CD27 were used to sort naive, central memory, regulatory and stem cell-like memory CD4+ T cells. All sorted populations exceeded 95% purity. PBMCs were separated immediately by Lymphoprep density gradient centrifugation and were stained directly, without being cultured. So that batch effects would be minimized, each experiment stained and sorted samples in pairs, pairing one healthy donor with one patient. V loses 3 bases of germline sequence and J loses 6 bases, and the interval between the two ends is 10 bases. The germline V gene sets CDR1 to SGHRS and CDR2 to YFSETQ. Its CDR3 holds 12 amino acids, cysteine through phenylalanine. The read is trimmed to its CDR3 DNA, 36 bases read in frame from base 1. This clone turned up a few times. Its specific antigen is unknown. No base qualities exist here, and no much larger clone lies one base off it.

Input material: naive CD4+ T cells from blood. This specimen's cell subset or site label, interpreted: true naive CD4+ T cells. The sequence derives from a man between 25 and 39 years old with type 1 diabetes. The chain employs TRBV5-1 and TRBJ2-7, with TRBD1 tentatively as D gene (5 bases match). In nucleotide form, the sequence is TGCGCCAGCAGCTCTCAGGGATTCGAGCAGTACTTC. This yields the protein CASSSQGFEQYF. Where the CDR3 stops, the reference TRBV5-1 and TRBJ2-7 genes take over; the full variable domain is KAGVTQTPRYLIKTRGQQVTLSCSPISGHRSVSWYQQTPGQGLQFLFEYFSETQRNKGNFPGRFSGRQFSNSRSEMNVSTLELGDSALYLCASSSQGFEQYFGPGTRLTVT.